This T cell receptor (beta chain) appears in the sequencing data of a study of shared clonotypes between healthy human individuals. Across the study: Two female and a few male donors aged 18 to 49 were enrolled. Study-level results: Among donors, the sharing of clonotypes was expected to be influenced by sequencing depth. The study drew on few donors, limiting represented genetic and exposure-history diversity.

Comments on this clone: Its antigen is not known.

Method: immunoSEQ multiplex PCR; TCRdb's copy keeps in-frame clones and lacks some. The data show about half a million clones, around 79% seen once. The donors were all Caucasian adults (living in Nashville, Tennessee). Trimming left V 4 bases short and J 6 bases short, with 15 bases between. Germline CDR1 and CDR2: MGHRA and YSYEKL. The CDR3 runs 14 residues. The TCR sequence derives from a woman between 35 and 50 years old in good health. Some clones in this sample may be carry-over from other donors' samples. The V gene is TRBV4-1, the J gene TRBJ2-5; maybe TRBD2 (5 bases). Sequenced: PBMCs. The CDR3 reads CASSRSRELKTQYF. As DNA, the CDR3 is TGCGCCAGCAGCCGATCTAGGGAGCTCAAGACCCAGTACTTC.